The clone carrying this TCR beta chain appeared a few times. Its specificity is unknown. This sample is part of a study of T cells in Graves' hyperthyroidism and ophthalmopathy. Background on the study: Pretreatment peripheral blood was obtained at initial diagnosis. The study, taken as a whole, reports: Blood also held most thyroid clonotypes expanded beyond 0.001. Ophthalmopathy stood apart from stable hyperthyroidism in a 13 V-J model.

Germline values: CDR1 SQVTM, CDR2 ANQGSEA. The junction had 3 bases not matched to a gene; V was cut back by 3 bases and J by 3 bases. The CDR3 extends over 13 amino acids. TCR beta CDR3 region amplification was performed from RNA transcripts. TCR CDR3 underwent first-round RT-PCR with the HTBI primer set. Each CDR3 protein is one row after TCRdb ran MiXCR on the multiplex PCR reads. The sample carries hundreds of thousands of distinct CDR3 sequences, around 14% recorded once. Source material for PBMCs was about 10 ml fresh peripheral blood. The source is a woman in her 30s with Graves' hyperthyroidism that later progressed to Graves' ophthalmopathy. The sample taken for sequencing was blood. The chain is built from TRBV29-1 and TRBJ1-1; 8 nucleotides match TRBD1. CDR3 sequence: CSVEMTGDTEAFF. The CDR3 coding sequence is TGCAGCGTTGAGATGACAGGGGACACTGAAGCTTTCTTT. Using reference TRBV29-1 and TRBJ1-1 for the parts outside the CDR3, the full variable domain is SAVISQKPSRDICQRGTSLTIQCQVDSQVTMMFWYRQQPGQSLTLIATANQGSEATYESGFVIDKFPISRPNLTFSTLTVSNMSPEDSSIYLCSVEMTGDTEAFFGQGTRLTVV.